This TCR beta chain appears in the sequencing data of a study of blood T cell repertoires in COVID-19. Study details: Whether acute or convalescent, the COVID-19 samples came from the United States, Italy and Spain. PBMCs, B-cell-depleted T cells, or T cells were the source of the cDNA or gDNA that made up the material.

The V gene's germline CDR1 is LNHDA and CDR2 SQIVND (reference sequence). The CDR3 is 16 residues long. After removal of 4 bases from V and 3 bases from J, the junction contained 8 bases not matched to a gene. Source study methods: Using reference gene primer amplification, nucleated cell counts were estimated. Generated by immunoSEQ multiplex PCR, the TCRdb table keeps only in-frame clones and is missing some. The V and J calls and clone size are taken from that table; D and trimming were inferred from the DNA. The table records 77,000 or so clones, around two thirds of them present only once. This clone was seen once.

This TCR came from a human donor with acute or convalescent COVID-19. The donor label of this sample is uncertain. This rearrangement joins TRBV19 to TRBJ2-3; TRBD1 aligns across 9 bases. Material for sequencing was peripheral blood. This CDR3 reads CASSTRTGEGTDTQYF. The DNA for the CDR3 is TGTGCCAGTAGTACCCGGACAGGGGAAGGTACAGATACGCAGTATTTT.